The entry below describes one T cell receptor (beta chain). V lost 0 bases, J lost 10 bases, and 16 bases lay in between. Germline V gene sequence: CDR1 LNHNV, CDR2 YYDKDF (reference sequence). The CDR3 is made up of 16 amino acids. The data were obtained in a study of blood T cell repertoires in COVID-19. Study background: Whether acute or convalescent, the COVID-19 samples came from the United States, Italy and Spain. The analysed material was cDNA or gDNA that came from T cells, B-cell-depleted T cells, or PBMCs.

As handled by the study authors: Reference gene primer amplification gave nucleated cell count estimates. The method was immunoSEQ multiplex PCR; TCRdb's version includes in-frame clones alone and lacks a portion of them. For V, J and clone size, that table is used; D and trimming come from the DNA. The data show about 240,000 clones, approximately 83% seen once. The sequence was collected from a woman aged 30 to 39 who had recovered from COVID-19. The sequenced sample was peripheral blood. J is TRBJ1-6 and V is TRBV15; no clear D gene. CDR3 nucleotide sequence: TGTGCCACCAGCAGAGACTCCTGGGAGGGAAAGTCACCCCTCCACTTT. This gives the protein CATSRDSWEGKSPLHF.